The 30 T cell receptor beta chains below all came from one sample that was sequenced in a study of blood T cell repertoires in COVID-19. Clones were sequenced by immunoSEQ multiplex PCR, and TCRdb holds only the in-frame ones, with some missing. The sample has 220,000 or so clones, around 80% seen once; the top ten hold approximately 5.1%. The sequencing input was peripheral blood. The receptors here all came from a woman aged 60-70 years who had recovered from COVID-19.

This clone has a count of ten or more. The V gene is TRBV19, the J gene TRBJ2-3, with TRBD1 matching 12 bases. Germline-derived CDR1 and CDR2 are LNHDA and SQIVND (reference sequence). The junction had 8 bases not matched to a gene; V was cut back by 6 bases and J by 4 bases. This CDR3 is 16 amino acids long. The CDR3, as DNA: TGTGCCAGTAGGCCCGGGACAGGGGGCGGCTCAGATACGCAGTATTTT. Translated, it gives CASRPGTGGGSDTQYF.

CDR3 nucleotides: TGTGCCAGTAGTCGGACAGGGGCGGCAGATACGCAGTATTTT. Translated, it gives CASSRTGAADTQYF. This chain links TRBV19 with TRBJ2-3; 9 bases line up with TRBD1. V lost 5 bases, J lost 4 bases, and 4 bases stayed unmatched. In germline, CDR1 is LNHDA, CDR2 SQIVND (reference sequence). This CDR3 comprises 14 residues.

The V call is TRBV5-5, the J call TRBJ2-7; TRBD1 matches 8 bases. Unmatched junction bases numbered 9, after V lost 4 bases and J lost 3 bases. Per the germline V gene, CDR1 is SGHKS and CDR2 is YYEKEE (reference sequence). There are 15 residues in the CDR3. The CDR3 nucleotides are TGTGCCAGCAGCCCCAGGACAGGGACGGGCTACGAGCAGTACTTC. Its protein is CASSPRTGTGYEQYF. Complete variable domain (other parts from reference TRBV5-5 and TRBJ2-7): DAGVTQSPTHLIKTRGQQVTLRCSPISGHKSVSWYQQVLGQGPQFIFQYYEKEERGRGNFPDRFSARQFPNYSSELNVNALLLGDSALYLCASSPRTGTGYEQYFGPGTRLTVT.

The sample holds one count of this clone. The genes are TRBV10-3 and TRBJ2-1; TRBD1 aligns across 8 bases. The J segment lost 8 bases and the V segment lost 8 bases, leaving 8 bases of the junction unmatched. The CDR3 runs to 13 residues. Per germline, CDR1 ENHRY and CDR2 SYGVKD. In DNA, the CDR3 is TGTGCCATCCAGGACAGGGAAAGGCATGAGCAGTTCTTC. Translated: CAIQDRERHEQFF.

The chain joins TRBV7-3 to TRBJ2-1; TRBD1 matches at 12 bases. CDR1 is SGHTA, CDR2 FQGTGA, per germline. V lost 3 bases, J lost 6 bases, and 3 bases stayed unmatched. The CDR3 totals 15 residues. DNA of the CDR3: TGTGCCAGCAGCTTCAGGGACAGGGGGCTCAATGAGCAGTTCTTC. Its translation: CASSFRDRGLNEQFF.

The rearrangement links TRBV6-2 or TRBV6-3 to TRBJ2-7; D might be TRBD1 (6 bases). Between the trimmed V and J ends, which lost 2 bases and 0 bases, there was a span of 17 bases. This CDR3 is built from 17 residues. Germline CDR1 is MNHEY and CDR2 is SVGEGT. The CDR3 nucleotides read TGTGCCAGCAGTTACCCAAGAGGGCAGGGGCACTCCTACGAGCAGTACTTC. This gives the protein CASSYPRGQGHSYEQYF.

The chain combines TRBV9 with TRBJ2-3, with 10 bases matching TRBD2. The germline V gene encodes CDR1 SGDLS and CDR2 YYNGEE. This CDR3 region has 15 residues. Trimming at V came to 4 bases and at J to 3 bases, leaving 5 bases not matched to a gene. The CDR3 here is CASSSSGGATDTQYF. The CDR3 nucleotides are TGTGCCAGCAGCTCAAGCGGGGGGGCGACAGATACGCAGTATTTT.

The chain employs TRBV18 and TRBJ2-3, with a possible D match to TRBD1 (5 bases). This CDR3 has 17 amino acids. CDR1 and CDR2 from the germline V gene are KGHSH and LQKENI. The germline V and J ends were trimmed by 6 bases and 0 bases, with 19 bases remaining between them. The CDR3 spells CASSAPLRAPSTDTQYF. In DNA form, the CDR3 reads TGTGCCAGCTCCGCCCCTCTCAGGGCACCAAGCACAGATACGCAGTATTTT.

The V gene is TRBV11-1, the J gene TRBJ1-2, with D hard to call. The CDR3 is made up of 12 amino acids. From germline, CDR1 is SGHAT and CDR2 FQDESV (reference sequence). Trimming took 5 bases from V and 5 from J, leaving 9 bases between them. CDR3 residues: CASSNTIYGYTF. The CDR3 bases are TGTGCCAGCAGCAACACGATTTATGGCTACACCTTC.

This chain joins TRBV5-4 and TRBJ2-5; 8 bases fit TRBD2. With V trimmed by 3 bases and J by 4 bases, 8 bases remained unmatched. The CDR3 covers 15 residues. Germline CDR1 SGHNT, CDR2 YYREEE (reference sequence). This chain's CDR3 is CASSSPGGASETQYF. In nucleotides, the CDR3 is TGTGCCAGCAGCTCCCCCGGGGGGGCTTCAGAGACCCAGTACTTC.

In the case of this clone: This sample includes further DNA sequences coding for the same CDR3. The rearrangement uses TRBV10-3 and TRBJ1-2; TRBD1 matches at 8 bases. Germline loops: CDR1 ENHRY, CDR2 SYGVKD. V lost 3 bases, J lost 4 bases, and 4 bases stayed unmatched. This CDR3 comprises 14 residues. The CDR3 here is CAISEQGEPYGYTF. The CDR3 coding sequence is TGTGCCATCAGTGAACAGGGGGAGCCCTATGGCTACACCTTC.

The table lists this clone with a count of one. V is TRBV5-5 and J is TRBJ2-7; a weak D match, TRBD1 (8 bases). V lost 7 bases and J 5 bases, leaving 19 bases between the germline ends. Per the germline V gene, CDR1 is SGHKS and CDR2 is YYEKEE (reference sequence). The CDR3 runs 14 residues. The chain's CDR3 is CASGRLTGGDEQYF. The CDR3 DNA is TGTGCCAGCGGACGACTTACAGGGGGGGACGAGCAGTACTTC.

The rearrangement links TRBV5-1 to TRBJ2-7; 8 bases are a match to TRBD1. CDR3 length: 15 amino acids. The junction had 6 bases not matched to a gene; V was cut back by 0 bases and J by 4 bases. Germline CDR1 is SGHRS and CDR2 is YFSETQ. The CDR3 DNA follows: TGCGCCAGCAGCTTGGAGACAGGGGACGGATACGAGCAGTACTTC. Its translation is CASSLETGDGYEQYF.

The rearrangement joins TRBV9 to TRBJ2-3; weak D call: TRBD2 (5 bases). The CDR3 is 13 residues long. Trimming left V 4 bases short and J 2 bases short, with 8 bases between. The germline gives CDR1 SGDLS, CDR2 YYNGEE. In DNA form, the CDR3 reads TGTGCCAGCAGCCGGGGAATCACAGATACGCAGTATTTT. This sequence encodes CASSRGITDTQYF.

In DNA form, the CDR3 reads TGTGCCAGCAGCTTATCAGGGTTTGGGAACACTGAAGCTTTCTTT. Protein sequence: CASSLSGFGNTEAFF. This chain uses TRBV5-8 with TRBJ1-1; D perhaps matches TRBD1 (5 bases). The CDR3 runs to 15 residues. V was shortened by 2 bases and J by 1 base, with 12 bases between the two germline ends. Germline lookup yields CDR1 SGHTS and CDR2 YDEGEE. The complete variable domain, with remaining parts taken from reference TRBV5-8 and TRBJ1-1, reads EAGVTQSPTHLIKTRGQQATLRCSPISGHTSVYWYQQALGLGLQFLLWYDEGEERNRGNFPPRFSGRQFPNYSSELNVNALELEDSALYLCASSLSGFGNTEAFFGQGTRLTVV.

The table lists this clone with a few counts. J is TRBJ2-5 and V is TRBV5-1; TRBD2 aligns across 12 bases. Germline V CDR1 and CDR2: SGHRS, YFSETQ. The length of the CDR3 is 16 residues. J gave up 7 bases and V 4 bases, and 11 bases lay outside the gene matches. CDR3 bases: TGCGCCAGCAGCCTCGTCACTAGCGGGGGGCACGGGACCCAGTACTTC. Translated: CASSLVTSGGHGTQYF.

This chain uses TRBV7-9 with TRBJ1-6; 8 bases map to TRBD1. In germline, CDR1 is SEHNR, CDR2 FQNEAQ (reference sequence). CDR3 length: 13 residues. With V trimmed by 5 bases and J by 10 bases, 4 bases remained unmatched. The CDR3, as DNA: TGTGCCAGCAGCCGACAGGGGCGATCACCCCTCCACTTT. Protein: CASSRQGRSPLHF.

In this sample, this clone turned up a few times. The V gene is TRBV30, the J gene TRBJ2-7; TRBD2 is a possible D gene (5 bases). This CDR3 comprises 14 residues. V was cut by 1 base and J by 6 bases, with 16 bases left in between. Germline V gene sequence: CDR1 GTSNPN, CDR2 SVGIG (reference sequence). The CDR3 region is CAWSGRRMVREQYF. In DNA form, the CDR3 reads TGTGCCTGGAGTGGACGGAGGATGGTGCGCGAGCAGTACTTC.

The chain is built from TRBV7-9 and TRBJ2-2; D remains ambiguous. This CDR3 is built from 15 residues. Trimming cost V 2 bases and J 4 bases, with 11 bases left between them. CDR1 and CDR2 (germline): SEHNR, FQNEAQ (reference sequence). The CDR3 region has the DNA TGTGCCAGCAGCTTAAGTGTCCGAGGCACCGGGGAGCTGTTTTTT. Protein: CASSLSVRGTGELFF. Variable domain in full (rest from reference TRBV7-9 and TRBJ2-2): DTGVSQNPRHKITKRGQNVTFRCDPISEHNRLYWYRQTLGQGPEFLTYFQNEAQLEKSRLLSDRFSAERPKGSFSTLEIQRTEQGDSAMYLCASSLSVRGTGELFFGEGSRLTVL.

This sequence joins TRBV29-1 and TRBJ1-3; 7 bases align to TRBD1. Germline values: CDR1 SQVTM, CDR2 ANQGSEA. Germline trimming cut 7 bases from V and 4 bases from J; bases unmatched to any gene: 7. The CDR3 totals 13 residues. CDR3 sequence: CSANKGQGNTIYF. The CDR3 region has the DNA TGCAGCGCAAACAAGGGACAGGGAAACACCATATATTTT.

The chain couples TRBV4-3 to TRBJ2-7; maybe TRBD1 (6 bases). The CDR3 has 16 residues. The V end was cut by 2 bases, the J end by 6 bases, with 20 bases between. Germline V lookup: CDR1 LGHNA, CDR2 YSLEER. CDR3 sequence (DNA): TGCGCCAGCAGCCAAAAGTACTCCGAGGGGGTGGGCGAGCAGTACTTC. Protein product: CASSQKYSEGVGEQYF.

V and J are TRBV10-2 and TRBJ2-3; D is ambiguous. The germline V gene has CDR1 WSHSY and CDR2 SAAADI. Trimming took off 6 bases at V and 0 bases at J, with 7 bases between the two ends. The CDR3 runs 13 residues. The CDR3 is CASRETSTDTQYF. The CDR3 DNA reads TGCGCCAGCAGAGAGACTAGCACAGATACGCAGTATTTT.

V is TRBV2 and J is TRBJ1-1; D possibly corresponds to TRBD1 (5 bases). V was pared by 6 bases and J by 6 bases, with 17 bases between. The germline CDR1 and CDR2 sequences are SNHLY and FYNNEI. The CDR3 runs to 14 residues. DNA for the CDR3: TGTGCCAGCAGCCTCGTCAGGGTTGTGGCTGAAGCTTTCTTT. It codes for CASSLVRVVAEAFF. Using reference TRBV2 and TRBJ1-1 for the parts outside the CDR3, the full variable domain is EPEVTQTPSHQVTQMGQEVILRCVPISNHLYFYWYRQILGQKVEFLVSFYNNEISEKSEIFDDQFSVERPDGSNFTLKIRSTKLEDSAMYFCASSLVRVVAEAFFGQGTRLTVV.

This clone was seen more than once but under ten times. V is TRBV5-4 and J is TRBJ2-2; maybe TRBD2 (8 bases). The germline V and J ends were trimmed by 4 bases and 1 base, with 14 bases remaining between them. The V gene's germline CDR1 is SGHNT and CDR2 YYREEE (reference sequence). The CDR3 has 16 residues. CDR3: CASSPGGTVNTGELFF. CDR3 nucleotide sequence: TGTGCCAGCAGCCCGGGGGGGACAGTGAACACCGGGGAGCTGTTTTTT. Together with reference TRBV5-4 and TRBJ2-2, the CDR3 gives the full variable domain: ETGVTQSPTHLIKTRGQQVTLRCSSQSGHNTVSWYQQALGQGPQFIFQYYREEENGRGNFPPRFSGLQFPNYSSELNVNALELDDSALYLCASSPGGTVNTGELFFGEGSRLTVL.

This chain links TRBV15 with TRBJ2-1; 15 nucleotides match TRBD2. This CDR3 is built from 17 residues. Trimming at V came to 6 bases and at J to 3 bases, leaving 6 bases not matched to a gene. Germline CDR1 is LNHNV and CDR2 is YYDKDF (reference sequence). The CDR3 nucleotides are TGTGCCACCAGTCCCGGGACTAGCGGGGGGCGCTACAATGAGCAGTTCTTC. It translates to CATSPGTSGGRYNEQFF.

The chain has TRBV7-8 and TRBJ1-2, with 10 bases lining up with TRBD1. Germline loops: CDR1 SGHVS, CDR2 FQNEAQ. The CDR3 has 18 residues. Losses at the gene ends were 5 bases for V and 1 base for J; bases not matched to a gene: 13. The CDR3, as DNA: TGTGCCAGCAGCCCACCTCGACAGGGGGCCTTATTTAACTATGGCTACACCTTC. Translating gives CASSPPRQGALFNYGYTF. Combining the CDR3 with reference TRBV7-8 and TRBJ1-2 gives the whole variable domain GAGVSQSPRYKVAKRGQDVALRCDPISGHVSLFWYQQALGQGPEFLTYFQNEAQLDKSGLPSDRFFAERPEGSVSTLKIQRTQQEDSAVYLCASSPPRQGALFNYGYTFGSGTRLTVV.

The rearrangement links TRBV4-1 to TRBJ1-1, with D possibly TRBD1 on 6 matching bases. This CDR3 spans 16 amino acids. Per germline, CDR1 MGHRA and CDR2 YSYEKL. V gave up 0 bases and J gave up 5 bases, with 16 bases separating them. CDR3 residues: CASSQDEDRRGTEAFF. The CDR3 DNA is TGCGCCAGCAGCCAAGATGAGGACAGAAGGGGGACTGAAGCTTTCTTT.

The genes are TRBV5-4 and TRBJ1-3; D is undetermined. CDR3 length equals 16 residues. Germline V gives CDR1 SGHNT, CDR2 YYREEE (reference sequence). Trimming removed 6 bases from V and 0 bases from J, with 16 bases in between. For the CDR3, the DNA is TGTGCCAGCACCCTATCACCAGGCCACTCTGGAAACACCATATATTTT. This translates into CASTLSPGHSGNTIYF.

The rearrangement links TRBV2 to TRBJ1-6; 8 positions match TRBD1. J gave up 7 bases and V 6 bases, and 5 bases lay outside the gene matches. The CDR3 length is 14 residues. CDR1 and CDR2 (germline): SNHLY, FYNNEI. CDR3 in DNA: TGTGCCAGCAGGGACAGGGCATTAAATTCACCCCTCCACTTT. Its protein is CASRDRALNSPLHF. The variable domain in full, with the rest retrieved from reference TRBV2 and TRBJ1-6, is EPEVTQTPSHQVTQMGQEVILRCVPISNHLYFYWYRQILGQKVEFLVSFYNNEISEKSEIFDDQFSVERPDGSNFTLKIRSTKLEDSAMYFCASRDRALNSPLHFGNGTRLTVT.

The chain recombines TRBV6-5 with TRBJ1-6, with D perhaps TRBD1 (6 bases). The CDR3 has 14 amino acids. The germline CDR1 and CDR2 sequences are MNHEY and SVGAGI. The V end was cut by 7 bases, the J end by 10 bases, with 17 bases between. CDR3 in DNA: TGTGCCAGCACCTCAACAGGGATCCAGTCACCCCTCCACTTT. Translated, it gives CASTSTGIQSPLHF.